This T cell receptor beta chain was identified during a study of cytomegalovirus exposure and HLA in healthy donors. Trimming removed 8 bases from V and 0 bases from J; junction bases left unmatched: 10. CDR1 and CDR2 from the germline V gene are MNHNY and SVGAGI (reference sequence). The CDR3 has 16 amino acids. Vbeta (60) and Jbeta (13) primers were used in the PCR. The repertoire was sequenced with immunoSEQ multiplex PCR; TCRdb's copy has only in-frame clones and lacks some. The sample lists roughly 110,000 clones; over 80% were seen once. Note on this clone: Its target is unknown.

Overall study results and limits: Prediction of most subjects' HLA-A and HLA-B alleles by TCR beta sequences was reportedly accurate. The authors later found HLA-associated TCR beta chains more clonally expanded than equally common others.

J is TRBJ2-1 and V is TRBV6-6, with TRBD2 matching 7 bases. The sequence was obtained from a man in his thirties or forties in good health and CMV-seropositive. Sequenced material: PBMCs. The chain's CDR3 is CASGLTSASSYNEQFF. CDR3 DNA sequence: TGTGCCAGCGGACTCACTAGCGCTAGCTCCTACAATGAGCAGTTCTTC.